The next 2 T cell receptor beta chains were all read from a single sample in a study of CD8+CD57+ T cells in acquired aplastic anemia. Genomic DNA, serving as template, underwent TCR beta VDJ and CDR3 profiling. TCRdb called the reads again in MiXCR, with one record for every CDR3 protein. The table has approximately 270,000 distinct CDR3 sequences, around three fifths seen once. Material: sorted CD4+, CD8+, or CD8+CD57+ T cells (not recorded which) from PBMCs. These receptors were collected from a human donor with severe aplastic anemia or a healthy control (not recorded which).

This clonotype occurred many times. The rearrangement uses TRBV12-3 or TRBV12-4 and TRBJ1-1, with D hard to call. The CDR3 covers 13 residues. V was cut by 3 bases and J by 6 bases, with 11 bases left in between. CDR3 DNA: TGTGCCAGCAGTTTCGGGTCCCACGCTGAAGCTTTCTTT. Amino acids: CASSFGSHAEAFF.

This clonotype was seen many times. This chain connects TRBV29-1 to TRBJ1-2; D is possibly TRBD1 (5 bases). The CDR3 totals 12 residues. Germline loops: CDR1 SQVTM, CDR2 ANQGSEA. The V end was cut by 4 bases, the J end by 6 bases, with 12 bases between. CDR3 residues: CSVVSGYDGYTF. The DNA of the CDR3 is TGCAGCGTTGTTTCAGGGTATGATGGCTACACCTTC.